This T cell receptor (beta chain) derives from a study of cytomegalovirus exposure and HLA in healthy donors. Study results and limitations: For cytomegalovirus status, the classifier reportedly gave diagnoses with high specificity and sensitivity.

Remarks on this clone: Its antigen is currently unknown.

The ends were cut back, 6 bases at V and 8 bases at J, with 19 bases in the middle. Germline assignment: CDR1 SNHLY and CDR2 FYNNEI. The CDR3 is 14 amino acids. The PCR was carried out with 60 Vbeta primers and 13 Jbeta primers. This table comes from immunoSEQ multiplex PCR, and its TCRdb copy is limited to in-frame clones, with some not included. This sample carries roughly 120,000 clones, more than 60% of them seen once, and the ten largest clones take less than 2.5%. The origin of this receptor is a woman between 40 and 55 years old in good health and CMV-seropositive. Sequenced material: PBMCs. The J gene is TRBJ1-2, the V gene TRBV2; unclear D gene. The CDR3, as DNA: TGTGCCAGCAGGGTGCGAGCGGGGTTGTGGGGCTACACCTTC. This translates into CASRVRAGLWGYTF.